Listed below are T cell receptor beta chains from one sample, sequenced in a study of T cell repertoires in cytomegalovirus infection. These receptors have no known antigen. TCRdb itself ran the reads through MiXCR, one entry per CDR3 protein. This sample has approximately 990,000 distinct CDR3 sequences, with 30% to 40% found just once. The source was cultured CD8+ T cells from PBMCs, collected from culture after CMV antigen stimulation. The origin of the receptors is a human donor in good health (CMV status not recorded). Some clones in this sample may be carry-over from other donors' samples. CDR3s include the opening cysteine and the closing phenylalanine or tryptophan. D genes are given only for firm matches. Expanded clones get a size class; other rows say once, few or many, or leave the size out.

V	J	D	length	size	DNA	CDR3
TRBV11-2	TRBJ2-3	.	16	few	TGTGCCAGCAGCCCCTCGGGACGCCTGAGCACAGATACGCAGTATTTT	CASSPSGRLSTDTQYF
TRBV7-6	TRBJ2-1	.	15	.	TGTGCCAGCAGCTGGGGGGGGGGACGGACAGATGAGCAGTTCTTC	CASSWGGGRTDEQFF
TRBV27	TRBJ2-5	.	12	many	TGTGCCAGCAGTTTATTAGGAGAGACCCAGTACTTC	CASSLLGETQYF
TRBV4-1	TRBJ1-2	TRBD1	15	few	TGCGCCAGCAGCCACGGGACAGAGACTAACTATGGCTACACCTTC	CASSHGTETNYGYTF
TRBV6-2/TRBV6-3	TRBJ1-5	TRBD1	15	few	TGTGCCAGCAGTTTGTCTTCAGGGGGACGACAGCCCCAGCATTTT	CASSLSSGGRQPQHF
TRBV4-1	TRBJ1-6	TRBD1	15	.	TGCGCCAGCAGCCAAGATAGTCCAGGGGGTTCACCCCTCCACTTT	CASSQDSPGGSPLHF
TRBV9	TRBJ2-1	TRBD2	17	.	TGTACCAGCAGCCCTAGCGGGGGGAGGGGTTCCTACAATGAGCAGTTCTTC	CTSSPSGGRGSYNEQFF
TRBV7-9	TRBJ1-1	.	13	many	TGTGCCAGCAGCGATTTCATAAACACTGAAGCTTTCTTT	CASSDFINTEAFF
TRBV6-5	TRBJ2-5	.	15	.	TGTGCCAGCAGTTACTCGCACGGACAGCAAGAGACCCAGTACTTC	CASSYSHGQQETQYF
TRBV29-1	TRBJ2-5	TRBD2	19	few	TGCAGCGTTGAAGAGTTCACCCTAGCGGGGACTTGGTACCAAGAGACCCAGTACTTC	CSVEEFTLAGTWYQETQYF
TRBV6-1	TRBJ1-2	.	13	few	TGTGCCAGCAGGCAAGCAGTAGTAGATGGCTACACCTTC	CASRQAVVDGYTF
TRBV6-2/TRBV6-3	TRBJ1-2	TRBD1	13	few	TGTGCCAGCAGACCCGACAGGGGGCTTGGCTACACCTTC	CASRPDRGLGYTF
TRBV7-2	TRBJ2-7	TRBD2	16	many	TGTGCCAGCAGCTTGGGCCTAGCGGGGCCCCCCTACGAGCAGTACTTC	CASSLGLAGPPYEQYF
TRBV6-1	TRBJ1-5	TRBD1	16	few	TGTGCCAGCAGTGCCCGGACAGGGTCGAGCAATCAGCCCCAGCATTTT	CASSARTGSSNQPQHF
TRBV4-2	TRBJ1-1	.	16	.	TGTGCCAGCAGCCCCGAGGCGGGTTCCGTGGGGACTGAAGCTTTCTTT	CASSPEAGSVGTEAFF
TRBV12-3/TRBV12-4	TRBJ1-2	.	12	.	TGTGCCAGCAACACACTTTCCTATGGCTACACCTTC	CASNTLSYGYTF
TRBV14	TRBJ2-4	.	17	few	TGTGCCAGCAGCCAAGATAAGGCTCCGGAGGCCAAAAACATTCAGTACTTC	CASSQDKAPEAKNIQYF
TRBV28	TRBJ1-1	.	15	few	TGTGCCAGCAGTGTTAGCTTGGACAGGAACACTGAAGCTTTCTTT	CASSVSLDRNTEAFF
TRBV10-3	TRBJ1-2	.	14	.	TGTGCCATCCGGTTAGGGGAGAGAGAATATGGCTACACCTTC	CAIRLGEREYGYTF
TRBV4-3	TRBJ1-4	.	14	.	TGCGCCAGCAGCCAATGGACAGAACTTGAAAAACTGTTTTTT	CASSQWTELEKLFF
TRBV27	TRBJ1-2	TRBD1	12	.	TGTGCCAGCAGTTTGACAGGGGTTGGCTACACCTTC	CASSLTGVGYTF
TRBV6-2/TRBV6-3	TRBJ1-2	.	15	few	TGTGCCAGCAGTTACTCGGTTTCCGCGTTCTATGGCTACACCTTC	CASSYSVSAFYGYTF
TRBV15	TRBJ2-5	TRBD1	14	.	TGTGCCACCAGCAGAGACAATCGACAGGGGCCCCAGTACTTC	CATSRDNRQGPQYF
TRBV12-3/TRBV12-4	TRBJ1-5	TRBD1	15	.	TGTGCCAGCAGTTTAGACAGGGGGGTTGATCAGCCCCAGCATTTT	CASSLDRGVDQPQHF
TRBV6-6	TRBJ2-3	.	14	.	TGTGCCAGCAGTTACTCGCTGAACACAGATACGCAGTATTTT	CASSYSLNTDTQYF
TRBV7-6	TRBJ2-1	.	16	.	TGTGCCAGCAGCTTAGCGGTGGGGGGTGGTGGCAATGAGCAGTTCTTC	CASSLAVGGGGNEQFF
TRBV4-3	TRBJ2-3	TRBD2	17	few	TGCGCCAGCAGCCAGCTACTAGCGGATACTAGCACAGATACGCAGTATTTT	CASSQLLADTSTDTQYF
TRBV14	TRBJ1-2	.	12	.	TGTGCCAGCAGCCAAGTCCGAGGTGGCTACACCTTC	CASSQVRGGYTF
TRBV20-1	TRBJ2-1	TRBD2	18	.	TGCAGTGCTAGAGATCGCCGGGGACTAGCGGGGGCCTACAATGAGCAGTTCTTC	CSARDRRGLAGAYNEQFF
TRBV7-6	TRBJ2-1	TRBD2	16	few	TGTGCCAGCAGCTGGACTAGCGGGGGGGCGGGAAATGAGCAGTTCTTC	CASSWTSGGAGNEQFF
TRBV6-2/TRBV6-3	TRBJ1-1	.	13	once	TGTGCCAGCAGTTACATACGGGTCACTGAAGCTTTCTTT	CASSYIRVTEAFF
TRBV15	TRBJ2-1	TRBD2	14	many	TGTGCCACCAGCATAAGCGGGGGGTACAATGAGCAGTTCTTC	CATSISGGYNEQFF
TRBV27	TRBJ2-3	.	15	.	TGTGCCAGCACCAGTGGGGGAGGCGGCACAGATACGCAGTATTTT	CASTSGGGGTDTQYF
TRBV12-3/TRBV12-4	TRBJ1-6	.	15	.	TGTGCCAGCAGTAACCGGACGGGCTGGAATTCACCCCTCCACTTT	CASSNRTGWNSPLHF
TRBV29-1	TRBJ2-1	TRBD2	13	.	TGCAGCTCTGACGGGGGGGCCTACAATGAGCAGTTCTTC	CSSDGGAYNEQFF
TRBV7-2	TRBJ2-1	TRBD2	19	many	TGTGCCAGCAGCTTAGACCTGAGGTTAGCGGGGGGGGCCTACAATGAGCAGTTCTTC	CASSLDLRLAGGAYNEQFF
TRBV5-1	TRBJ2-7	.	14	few	TGCGCCAGCAGCTTGGGTCAGGACATATACGAGCAGTACTTC	CASSLGQDIYEQYF
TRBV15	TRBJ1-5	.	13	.	TGTGCCACCAGCAGAGTTACAGGGCAGCCCCAGCATTTT	CATSRVTGQPQHF
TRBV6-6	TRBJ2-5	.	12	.	TGTGCCAGCACCCCTAGCCCAGAGACCCAGTACTTC	CASTPSPETQYF
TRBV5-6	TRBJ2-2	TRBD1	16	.	TGTGCCAGCAGCCCGGCCGGGACAGGGAGGACCGGGGAGCTGTTTTTT	CASSPAGTGRTGELFF
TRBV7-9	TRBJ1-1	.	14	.	TGTACCAGCAGCTCTTGGCGGGGGAGAACTGAAGCTTTCTTT	CTSSSWRGRTEAFF
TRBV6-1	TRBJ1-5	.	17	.	TGTGCCAGCAGTGACGAAGGCCGGAGGGGCCATGATCAGCCCCAGCATTTT	CASSDEGRRGHDQPQHF
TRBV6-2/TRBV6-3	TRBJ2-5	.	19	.	TGTGCCAGCAGTTACCCTCCCGGGGGCGGGGGAGGCTTCCAAGAGACCCAGTACTTC	CASSYPPGGGGGFQETQYF
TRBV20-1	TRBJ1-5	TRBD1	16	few	TGCAGTGCTAGAGGCTTGGGGGCAGGGGGCGCAGGGCCCCAGCATTTT	CSARGLGAGGAGPQHF
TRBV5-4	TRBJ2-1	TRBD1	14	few	TGTGCCAGCCAGGGGGCACCCCTTTACAATGAGCAGTTCTTC	CASQGAPLYNEQFF
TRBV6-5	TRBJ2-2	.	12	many	TGTGCCAGCCGCGCGGACACCGGGGAGCTGTTTTTT	CASRADTGELFF
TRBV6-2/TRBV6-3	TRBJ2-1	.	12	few	TGTGCCAGCGATTCCTCCTACAATGAGCAGTTCTTC	CASDSSYNEQFF
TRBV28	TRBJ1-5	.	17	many	TGTGCCAGCAGTTTATTTTCTGGAGGGGCGGACAATCAGCCCCAGCATTTT	CASSLFSGGADNQPQHF
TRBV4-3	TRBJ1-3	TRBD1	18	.	TGCGCCAGCAGCGTGGTAGCCGGGACAGGGCTTTCAGGAAACACCATATATTTT	CASSVVAGTGLSGNTIYF
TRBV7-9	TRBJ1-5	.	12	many	TGTGCCAGCAGCATTAGCAATCAGCCCCAGCATTTT	CASSISNQPQHF